This TCR beta chain comes out of a study of T-cell memory formation after mild COVID-19 listed by TCRdb under 2021. In terms of the full investigation: TCR sequence clusters from the two donors were found to be largely donor specific. T-cell clones expanding and contracting after mild COVID-19 in a couple of donors were tracked by longitudinal TCRalpha and TCRbeta repertoire sequencing. Two young, previously healthy adult volunteers made up the cohort, one male and one female. Summary of the overall study and its limitations: Only a couple of mild cases were covered by the study, and larger cohorts that include severe cases with pre-infection samples were considered necessary. Whether the second-wave clones peaking on day 37 were SARS-CoV-2 specific was not confirmed. Some responding clones were detected in pre-infection memory, suggesting pre-existing cross-reactive memory T cells joined the SARS-CoV-2 response. Balanced CD4/CD8 phenotypes were observed for clones contracting from day 15 to 85, whereas a bias towards CD4+ was observed for a second wave of clones expanding from day 15 to 37. Contracting CD4+ clones turned up mainly in the CM and EM memory subsets, whereas EMRA was where CD8+ clones were enriched.

Sequenced using an Illumina NovaSeq 6000. TCRalpha and TCRbeta cDNA libraries were built by 5'RACE with constant-segment primers, adding sample barcodes and unique molecular identifiers. RNA was extracted from every sample with Trizol reagent. Amplification of the libraries took two PCR steps, and the second step added a second sample barcode plus Illumina TruSeq adapters. Sequencing of libraries was performed on an Illumina NovaSeq with 2 x 150 bp paired-end reads. In the original analysis: Reads were demultiplexed and collapsed into UMI-guided consensus sequences with migec v1.2.7. Using mixcr v2.1.11, the UMI consensuses were aligned to TRA and TRB V and J templates and assembled into clonotypes. A clonotype was counted as expanded or contracted only when both edgeR and NoisET called the clonotype significant, with the noise models trained on biological replicates. edgeR calls used a false discovery rate-adjusted p below 0.01 and a log2 fold-change threshold of 1. As an exploratory analysis of dynamics, PCA with hierarchical clustering was applied to max-normalized trajectories of the 1000 most abundant clonotypes. Separately sequenced CD4+ and CD8+ repertoires were used to assign a CD4 or CD8 phenotype to each responding clone. TCRdb passed the public sequencing reads through fastp at Q25 and MiXCR, retaining productive beta sequences. Rows are combined by CDR3 protein, so each entry shows the most common genes and DNA. The V and J calls, along with clone size, are taken from TCRdb and not from the paper's own processing. This sample comprises 300,000 or so distinct CDR3 sequences, roughly 16% of them detected only once. The ten largest clones represent 20% to 25% of the sample.

This clonotype came up many times. The antigen it binds to is not known. No clone much larger than this one lies a single base away; base qualities are absent. PBMCs were isolated by Ficoll-Paque density gradient centrifugation. Measured from the cysteine to the phenylalanine, the CDR3 is 14 residues long. The only DNA kept is the CDR3, 42 bases in frame from the first base. Sequences SGHTA (CDR1) and FQGNSA (CDR2) are obtained from the germline V gene. From V the trimming removes 4 bases and from J it removes 2 bases, while the gene matches leave 2 bases of the junction unaccounted for. The origin of this receptor is a man aged 18-30 years who had mild COVID-19 (a few samples of this study predate the infection). The sample titles of this study are shuffled in the database, so cell type and time point are left out; the donor was told from shared clones. What was sequenced was PBMCs or a T cell subset sorted from them (not recorded which). This sequence uses TRBV7-2 and TRBJ2-3, and 8 junctional nucleotides match TRBD2. Here the CDR3 is given as CASSSGGYTDTQYF. The DNA sequence follows: TGTGCCAGCAGCTCGGGGGGGTACACAGATACGCAGTATTTT.